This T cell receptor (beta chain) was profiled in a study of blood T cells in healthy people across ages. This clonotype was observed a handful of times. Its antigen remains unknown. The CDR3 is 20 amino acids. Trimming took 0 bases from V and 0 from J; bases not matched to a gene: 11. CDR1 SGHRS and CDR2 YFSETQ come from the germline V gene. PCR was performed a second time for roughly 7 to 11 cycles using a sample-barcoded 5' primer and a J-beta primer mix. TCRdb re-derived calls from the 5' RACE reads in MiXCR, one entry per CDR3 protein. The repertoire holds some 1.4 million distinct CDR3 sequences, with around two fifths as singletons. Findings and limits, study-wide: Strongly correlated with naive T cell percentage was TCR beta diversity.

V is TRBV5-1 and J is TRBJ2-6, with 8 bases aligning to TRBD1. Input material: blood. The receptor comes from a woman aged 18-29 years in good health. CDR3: CASSLDGARTGSSGANVLTF. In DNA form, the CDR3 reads TGCGCCAGCAGCTTGGACGGTGCGAGGACAGGGAGCTCTGGGGCCAACGTCCTGACTTTC.